A selection of T cell receptor beta chains follows, all from one sample in a study of a mutant IDH1 vaccine in newly diagnosed glioma. For these TCRs, the target antigens are not known. Sequenced by immunoSEQ multiplex PCR; TCRdb stores in-frame clones only, minus some. The sample records more than 35,000 clones, 75% being singletons. Specimen: PBMCs, collected from a glioma patient whose treatment included an IDH1 peptide vaccine. The receptors originated from a man aged 35 to 55 with glioma. The CDR3 runs from the conserved cysteine through the conserved F or W. The D gene is left open where the match is weak. For some rows the clone size is stated as once, few or many, or as a class when expanded; others skip it.

abundance | j_gene | v_gene | d_gene | CDR3aa | CDR3nt
. | TRBJ1-1 | TRBV30 | . | CAWTQGNTEAFF | TGTGCCTGGACACAGGGCAACACTGAAGCTTTCTTT
few | TRBJ2-7 | TRBV7-2 | TRBD2 | CASRFLGTSVGEQYF | TGTGCCAGCAGGTTCCTCGGGACTAGCGTTGGCGAGCAGTACTTC
. | TRBJ1-1 | TRBV14 | . | CASSQERGREAFF | TGTGCCAGCAGCCAAGAACGGGGGCGTGAAGCTTTCTTT
medium-sized | TRBJ2-5 | TRBV5-4 | . | CASSLAGSETQYF | TGTGCCAGCAGCCTTGCCGGTTCAGAGACCCAGTACTTC
. | TRBJ2-7 | TRBV27 | TRBD2 | CASSRTSSYEQYF | TGTGCCAGCAGTCGGACTAGCTCCTACGAGCAGTACTTC
once | TRBJ2-3 | TRBV6-1 | TRBD2 | CASGRVERDPDTQYF | TGTGCCAGCGGAAGGGTGGAGCGGGACCCAGATACGCAGTATTTT
. | TRBJ2-5 | TRBV6-1 | TRBD1 | CASRDRGRKTQYF | TGTGCCAGCAGGGACAGGGGGAGAAAGACCCAGTACTTC
. | TRBJ2-1 | TRBV6-5 | TRBD2 | CASGGLAEAYNEQFF | TGTGCCAGCGGAGGACTAGCGGAAGCCTACAATGAGCAGTTCTTC
few | TRBJ2-5 | TRBV4-3 | . | CASSQEFGGGGGETQYF | TGCGCCAGCAGCCAAGAATTCGGAGGCGGAGGGGGAGAGACCCAGTACTTC
. | TRBJ2-7 | TRBV7-9 | TRBD2 | CASSLGSSGRTLTYEQYF | TGTGCCAGCAGCTTAGGGAGTAGCGGGAGGACGCTAACCTACGAGCAGTACTTC
. | TRBJ2-6 | TRBV5-1 | . | CASSTNVGVTPSGANVLTF | TGCGCCAGCAGCACAAACGTAGGGGTAACCCCCTCTGGGGCCAACGTCCTGACTTTC
. | TRBJ2-5 | TRBV11-3 | . | CASSLDRPYQETQYF | TGTGCCAGCAGCTTAGACCGACCGTACCAAGAGACCCAGTACTTC
. | TRBJ2-3 | TRBV5-1 | . | CASSRGDPTDTQYF | TGCGCCAGCAGTAGGGGGGACCCAACAGATACGCAGTATTTT
few | TRBJ1-5 | TRBV4-3 | . | CASSQDLGGGNQPQHF | TGCGCCAGCAGCCAAGATCTAGGCGGTGGAAATCAGCCCCAGCATTTT
. | TRBJ1-5 | TRBV19 | . | CASSAGTGEGNQPQHF | TGTGCCAGTAGTGCCGGGACCGGGGAGGGCAATCAGCCCCAGCATTTT
. | TRBJ2-4 | TRBV7-2 | TRBD1 | CASSLSTGSGNIQYF | TGTGCCAGCAGCCTGTCGACAGGGTCGGGAAACATTCAGTACTTC
few | TRBJ1-2 | TRBV11-3 | . | CASSSTTAHGYTF | TGTGCCAGCAGCTCTACAACGGCACATGGCTACACCTTC
. | TRBJ2-7 | TRBV6-6 | TRBD2 | CASSSVGLAKTYEQYF | TGTGCCAGCAGTTCCGTGGGACTAGCGAAAACCTACGAGCAGTACTTC
few | TRBJ2-3 | TRBV19 | . | CASSMRDIGTDTQYF | TGTGCCAGTAGTATGAGGGACATAGGCACAGATACGCAGTATTTT
. | TRBJ2-2 | TRBV7-9 | TRBD2 | CASSANSGRGGAGELFF | TGTGCCAGCAGCGCCAACAGCGGGAGAGGAGGAGCCGGGGAGCTGTTTTTT
. | TRBJ2-3 | TRBV19 | TRBD2 | CATRGRGATDTQYF | TGTGCCACAAGAGGGCGGGGGGCCACAGATACGCAGTATTTT
. | TRBJ2-3 | TRBV27 | . | CASSTSRVLQEADTQYF | TGTGCCAGCAGTACGAGCCGGGTCCTCCAGGAGGCAGATACGCAGTATTTT
. | TRBJ2-3 | TRBV9 | . | CASSDPSVLAPDTQYF | TGTGCCAGCAGCGACCCCTCGGTGCTAGCCCCAGATACGCAGTATTTT
. | TRBJ1-2 | TRBV7-9 | . | CASSLDFYGYTF | TGTGCCAGCAGCTTAGATTTCTATGGCTACACCTTC
. | TRBJ1-2 | TRBV5-4 | TRBD1 | CASRKGGDHYGYTF | TGTGCCAGCAGAAAAGGGGGCGACCACTATGGCTACACCTTC
. | TRBJ1-2 | TRBV6-1 | . | CASRESGRFYTF | TGTGCCAGCAGGGAAAGTGGACGGTTCTACACCTTC
. | TRBJ2-4 | TRBV14 | . | CASSQEAMGAKNIQYF | TGTGCCAGCAGCCAAGAAGCGATGGGGGCCAAAAACATTCAGTACTTC
. | TRBJ2-3 | TRBV9 | TRBD2 | CASSPGLGSTDTQYF | TGCGCCAGCAGTCCAGGACTAGGAAGCACAGATACGCAGTATTTT
once | TRBJ2-1 | TRBV4-2 | TRBD2 | CASSQEGGASGSGEQFF | TGTGCCAGCAGCCAAGAGGGTGGAGCTAGCGGGAGCGGTGAGCAGTTCTTC
few | TRBJ2-5 | TRBV5-1 | . | CASSLVADQETQYF | TGCGCCAGCAGCTTGGTAGCGGACCAAGAGACCCAGTACTTC
few | TRBJ1-5 | TRBV18 | TRBD1 | CASSLGQGAGQPQHF | TGTGCCAGCTCACTAGGACAGGGGGCCGGCCAGCCCCAGCATTTT
. | TRBJ2-4 | TRBV11-1 | . | CASSFGLSRSENIQYF | TGTGCCAGCAGCTTCGGTTTATCGAGATCCGAAAACATTCAGTACTTC
few | TRBJ1-1 | TRBV18 | . | CASSVSTENTEAFF | TGTGCCAGCTCGGTATCGACGGAGAACACTGAAGCTTTCTTT
. | TRBJ2-3 | TRBV7-8 | . | CASSHRDISTDTQYF | TGTGCCAGCAGCCACCGGGACATTAGCACAGATACGCAGTATTTT
. | TRBJ2-2 | TRBV7-2 | . | CASSLVNGNGGRAGELFF | TGTGCCAGCAGCTTAGTCAACGGGAACGGTGGTAGGGCCGGGGAGCTGTTTTTT
. | TRBJ2-6 | TRBV19 | . | CASSIEQPLSGANVLTF | TGTGCCAGTAGTATTGAACAGCCTCTCTCTGGGGCCAACGTCCTGACTTTC
once | TRBJ1-3 | TRBV6-1 | . | CASRLLDSSGNTIYF | TGTGCCAGCAGACTCCTCGACAGCTCTGGAAACACCATATATTTT
. | TRBJ1-4 | TRBV7-9 | . | CASSLSRGEKLFF | TGTGCCAGCAGCTTATCCAGGGGAGAAAAACTGTTTTTT
once | TRBJ1-2 | TRBV7-2 | . | CASSRQSGDGYTF | TGTGCCAGCAGCAGACAGTCTGGAGATGGCTACACCTTC
. | TRBJ1-2 | TRBV29-1 | . | CSVERSVSNYGYTF | TGCAGCGTTGAGAGGAGCGTTTCTAACTATGGCTACACCTTC
. | TRBJ2-1 | TRBV2 | . | CASSSLHWKEGGEQFF | TGTGCCAGCAGTAGCCTCCACTGGAAAGAGGGTGGTGAGCAGTTCTTC
few | TRBJ1-1 | TRBV5-4 | . | CASSFLRGAGTEAFF | TGTGCCAGCAGCTTCCTTCGGGGCGCGGGCACTGAAGCTTTCTTT
. | TRBJ1-2 | TRBV29-1 | . | CSVEDWQGSNYGYTF | TGCAGCGTTGAAGACTGGCAGGGTTCTAACTATGGCTACACCTTC
. | TRBJ2-7 | TRBV7-9 | TRBD1 | CASSPGTALYEQYF | TGTGCCAGCAGCCCCGGGACAGCCCTCTACGAGCAGTACTTC
. | TRBJ1-5 | TRBV6-1 | . | CASSIGGDQPQHF | TGTGCCAGCAGCATCGGGGGGGATCAGCCCCAGCATTTT
. | TRBJ1-2 | TRBV19 | TRBD1 | CASSTHSDRAGNYGYTF | TGTGCCAGTAGTACCCACTCGGACAGGGCTGGTAACTATGGCTACACCTTC
. | TRBJ1-5 | TRBV28 | . | CASTWGKNQPQHF | TGTGCCAGCACCTGGGGCAAAAATCAGCCCCAGCATTTT
. | TRBJ2-3 | TRBV5-5 | . | CASSPLADLTDTQYF | TGTGCCAGCAGCCCACTAGCCGACCTCACAGATACGCAGTATTTT
. | TRBJ2-6 | TRBV4-1 | TRBD2 | CASTRGGLVIGDNVLTF | TGCGCCAGCACGAGAGGGGGACTAGTAATTGGGGACAACGTCCTGACTTTC
. | TRBJ2-7 | TRBV6-1 | . | CASSLGRERDEQYF | TGTGCCAGCAGCTTAGGTCGGGAGCGGGACGAGCAGTACTTC
. | TRBJ1-5 | TRBV6-1 | . | CASSPAFRNQPQHF | TGTGCCAGCAGCCCAGCCTTTCGCAATCAGCCCCAGCATTTT
. | TRBJ2-4 | TRBV5-4 | TRBD2 | CASSIALGGSSSIQYF | TGTGCCAGCAGCATCGCCCTGGGCGGGAGTTCATCCATTCAGTACTTC